Sequencing of this T cell receptor beta chain was carried out in a study of blood T cell repertoires in COVID-19. Study-level information: T cells, B-cell-depleted T cells, or PBMCs supplied cDNA or gDNA.

Recruits, aged roughly 18 to 89 years, lived in 24 US areas. Cohorts were assigned according to the clinical history that participants reported. In the authors' workflow: Researchers report that nucleated cell counts were estimated from reference gene primer amplification. Assay used: immunoSEQ multiplex PCR; TCRdb lists only in-frame clones, some missing. The V and J calls and clone size were taken over from that table, and D and trimming were inferred from the DNA. The sample holds about 190,000 clones; approximately 85% are singletons and the top ten take 8% to 10%. In its sample, this clone was seen many times. The germline V gene encodes CDR1 MGHDK and CDR2 SYGVNS. This CDR3 region has 14 residues. V shed 5 bases and J shed 4 bases, with 12 bases lying between them.

The TCR comes from a woman under 40 who had recovered from COVID-19. Sequencing was performed on PBMCs or T cells enriched from blood (not recorded which). This chain links TRBV25-1 with TRBJ2-1, with TRBD2 as a possible D gene (5 bases). CDR3 nucleotides: TGTGCCAGCAGTTGGGAGCGGCTTTACAATGAGCAGTTCTTC. It translates to CASSWERLYNEQFF.